Described below is a single T cell receptor (beta chain) sequence and its context. This CDR3 comprises 12 residues. From germline, CDR1 is LNHDA and CDR2 SQIVND (reference sequence). The data were taken from a study of blood T cell repertoires in COVID-19. On the study more broadly: Some COVID-19 samples were acute and others convalescent; all came from the United States, Italy and Spain. Nucleic acid was either cDNA or gDNA, and it came from T cells, B-cell-depleted T cells, or PBMCs.

As handled by the study authors: Reference gene primer amplification yielded estimated nucleated cell counts. Sequencing used immunoSEQ multiplex PCR; TCRdb keeps in-frame clones, though not all of them. V, J and clone size were drawn from that table, and D and trimming were deduced from the DNA. There are 95,000 to 110,000 clones in the sample; roughly 82% occur only once, and 12% lies in the top ten. This clonotype was obtained from a human donor in a cohort sampled during active COVID-19. The genes are TRBV19 and TRBJ1-1, with 8 bases lining up with TRBD1. The sample consisted of peripheral blood. CDR3 amino acids: CASDRVDTEAFF. DNA for the CDR3: TGTGCTTCGGACAGGGTCGACACTGAAGCTTTCTTT.